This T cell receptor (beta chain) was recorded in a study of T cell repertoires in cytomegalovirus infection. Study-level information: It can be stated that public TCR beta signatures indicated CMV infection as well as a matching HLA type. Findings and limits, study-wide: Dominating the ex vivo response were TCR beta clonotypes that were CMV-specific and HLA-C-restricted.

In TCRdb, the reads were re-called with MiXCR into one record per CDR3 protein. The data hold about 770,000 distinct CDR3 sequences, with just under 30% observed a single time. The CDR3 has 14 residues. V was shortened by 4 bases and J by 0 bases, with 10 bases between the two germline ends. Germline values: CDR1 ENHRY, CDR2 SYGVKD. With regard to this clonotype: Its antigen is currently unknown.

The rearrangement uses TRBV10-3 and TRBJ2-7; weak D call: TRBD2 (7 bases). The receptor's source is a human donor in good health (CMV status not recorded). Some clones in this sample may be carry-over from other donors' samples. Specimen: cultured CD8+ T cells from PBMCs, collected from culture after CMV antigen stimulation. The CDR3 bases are TGTGCCATCAGTGGGCGGGGGCACTCCTACGAGCAGTACTTC. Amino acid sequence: CAISGRGHSYEQYF.